The source of this TCR beta chain is a study of blood T cell repertoires in COVID-19. The overall study: The United States, Italy and Spain provided the acute and convalescent COVID-19 samples. PBMCs, B-cell-depleted T cells, or T cells provided the cDNA or gDNA that made up the material.

J was trimmed by 0 bases and V by 3 bases; bases with no gene match: 3. Germline V gene sequence: CDR1 SGHAT, CDR2 FQNNGV. CDR3 size: 17 residues. Individuals aged about 18 to 89 years were recruited from about two dozen US areas. Cohorts were assigned according to the clinical history that participants reported. The assay was immunoSEQ multiplex PCR, and TCRdb's table has in-frame clones only and misses some. Counted here are fewer than 350,000 clones, approximately 83% occurring once; the ten biggest clones make up less than 2.5%. J is TRBJ1-6 and V is TRBV11-2; TRBD1 matches at 9 bases. The TCR originated in a man aged 25-45 years who had recovered from COVID-19. The sequencing input was PBMCs or T cells enriched from blood (not recorded which). The CDR3 DNA sequence: TGTGCCAGCAGCTTTCCGACAGGGGGCTCCTATAATTCACCCCTCCACTTT. It encodes CASSFPTGGSYNSPLHF.